This TCR beta chain comes out of a study of shared clonotypes between healthy human individuals. Regarding the study as a whole: Though the depth was large, rarefaction showed that sorted-subset sequencing was incomplete. Generally, naive subsets (rather than memory subsets) showed larger estimated richness.

There are 15 residues in the CDR3. Germline V gene data show CDR1 as MNHNS and CDR2 as SASEGT. V was clipped by 4 bases and J by 4 bases; unmatched bases: 10. Replicate PCRs for sorted subsets used roughly 200 ng DNA; this equaled 25,000 to 35,000 T cell genomes. In the original analysis: ImmunoSEQ yielded junction-only sequences lacking quality scores, so filtering differed. The repertoire was sequenced with immunoSEQ multiplex PCR; TCRdb's copy has only in-frame clones and lacks some. That table furnishes V, J and clone size, whereas the DNA furnished D and trimming. The top ten hold roughly a quarter of the sample, which has some 100,000 clones, over 65% seen once. This clone was seen a handful of times. What it recognizes is unknown.

This clonotype was obtained from a woman aged 25 to 39 in good health. The material sequenced was memory CD8+ T cells sorted from blood. Subset defined: CD45RO+ cells pooled with CCR7-negative TemRA cells. The chain joins TRBV6-1 to TRBJ2-7; 7 positions agree with TRBD1. CDR3: CASSVETGSAYEQYF. In DNA form, the CDR3 reads TGTGCCAGCAGTGTGGAGACAGGGAGTGCATACGAGCAGTACTTC.